These T cell receptor beta chains were read from a single sample in a study of identifying expanded T cells in peripheral blood. The table came from immunoSEQ multiplex PCR; TCRdb's copy has only in-frame clones and leaves some out. The sample lists about 94,000 clones, approximately 85% occurring once. The material sequenced was blood. All receptors come from a person between 18 and 70 years old in good health. Each CDR3 is given with its conserved first and last residue. Fields, in order: D gene, V gene, J gene, clone size, CDR3 protein, CDR3 DNA. D genes are given only for firm matches. A row's size may be missing; if present it is once, few, many or a size class.

d_gene: -; v_gene: TRBV30; j_gene: TRBJ1-5; abundance: -; CDR3aa: CAWSVSREQPQHF; CDR3nt: TGTGCCTGGAGTGTAAGCAGGGAACAGCCCCAGCATTTT
d_gene: -; v_gene: TRBV5-4; j_gene: TRBJ2-3; abundance: -; CDR3aa: CASSLTQGTQYF; CDR3nt: TGTGCCAGCAGCTTGACCCAGGGTACGCAGTATTTT
d_gene: TRBD1; v_gene: TRBV30; j_gene: TRBJ1-5; abundance: -; CDR3aa: CAWSAGQGDQPQHF; CDR3nt: TGTGCCTGGAGTGCGGGACAGGGGGATCAGCCCCAGCATTTT
d_gene: -; v_gene: TRBV5-4; j_gene: TRBJ2-3; abundance: -; CDR3aa: CASSLRTDTQYF; CDR3nt: TGTGCCAGCAGCTTGAGAACAGATACGCAGTATTTT
d_gene: TRBD2; v_gene: TRBV15; j_gene: TRBJ2-1; abundance: -; CDR3aa: CATSPSGFSYNEQFF; CDR3nt: TGTGCCACCAGCCCTAGCGGATTCTCCTACAATGAGCAGTTCTTC
d_gene: -; v_gene: TRBV4-3; j_gene: TRBJ1-2; abundance: -; CDR3aa: CASSHKLGNYGYTF; CDR3nt: TGCGCCAGCAGCCATAAGCTCGGTAACTATGGCTACACCTTC
d_gene: -; v_gene: TRBV9; j_gene: TRBJ2-2; abundance: -; CDR3aa: CASSVARGGGELFF; CDR3nt: TGTGCCAGCAGCGTAGCCAGGGGCGGCGGGGAGCTGTTTTTT
d_gene: -; v_gene: TRBV6-1; j_gene: TRBJ2-7; abundance: -; CDR3aa: CASSELTYEQYF; CDR3nt: TGTGCCAGCAGTGAATTGACCTACGAGCAGTACTTC
d_gene: -; v_gene: TRBV11-2; j_gene: TRBJ1-2; abundance: -; CDR3aa: CASSLDHRDNYGYTF; CDR3nt: TGTGCCAGCAGCTTAGACCACAGGGATAACTATGGCTACACCTTC
d_gene: -; v_gene: TRBV10-3; j_gene: TRBJ1-3; abundance: -; CDR3aa: CAISAGSSGNTIYF; CDR3nt: TGTGCCATCAGCGCCGGAAGCTCTGGAAACACCATATATTTT
d_gene: -; v_gene: TRBV5-6; j_gene: TRBJ2-3; abundance: -; CDR3aa: CASSLVHAFTDTQYF; CDR3nt: TGTGCCAGCAGCTTGGTCCATGCATTCACAGATACGCAGTATTTT
d_gene: TRBD1; v_gene: TRBV11-2; j_gene: TRBJ2-1; abundance: -; CDR3aa: CASSLTGTGAYNEQFF; CDR3nt: TGTGCCAGCAGCTTGACCGGGACAGGGGCCTACAATGAGCAGTTCTTC
d_gene: -; v_gene: TRBV7-2; j_gene: TRBJ2-1; abundance: -; CDR3aa: CASSTDGHTNEQFF; CDR3nt: TGTGCCAGCAGTACCGACGGACATACCAATGAGCAGTTCTTC
d_gene: -; v_gene: TRBV2; j_gene: TRBJ1-5; abundance: -; CDR3aa: CASKEGGQPQHF; CDR3nt: TGTGCCAGCAAGGAAGGTGGTCAGCCCCAGCATTTT
d_gene: -; v_gene: TRBV19; j_gene: TRBJ1-2; abundance: -; CDR3aa: CASSISWQPYGYTF; CDR3nt: TGTGCCAGTAGTATTTCTTGGCAGCCCTATGGCTACACCTTC
d_gene: -; v_gene: TRBV9; j_gene: TRBJ2-1; abundance: few; CDR3aa: CASSEYGEGAEQFF; CDR3nt: TGTGCCAGCAGCGAGTATGGGGAAGGAGCGGAGCAGTTCTTC
d_gene: -; v_gene: TRBV10-2; j_gene: TRBJ1-6; abundance: -; CDR3aa: CASSELIGVGLKPLHF; CDR3nt: TGCGCCAGCAGTGAGCTAATCGGGGTAGGCCTAAAGCCCCTCCACTTT
d_gene: TRBD1; v_gene: TRBV5-1; j_gene: TRBJ2-2; abundance: -; CDR3aa: CASSPGQATGELFF; CDR3nt: TGCGCCAGCAGCCCGGGACAGGCCACCGGGGAGCTGTTTTTT
d_gene: -; v_gene: TRBV5-1; j_gene: TRBJ1-1; abundance: -; CDR3aa: CASSFGGLAEAFF; CDR3nt: TGCGCCAGCAGCTTTGGGGGGTTGGCTGAAGCTTTCTTT
d_gene: -; v_gene: TRBV6-5; j_gene: TRBJ1-2; abundance: -; CDR3aa: CASRADLVYGYTF; CDR3nt: TGTGCCAGCAGAGCGGACCTCGTCTATGGCTACACCTTC
d_gene: -; v_gene: TRBV7-8; j_gene: TRBJ2-7; abundance: -; CDR3aa: CASSLDIREQYF; CDR3nt: TGTGCCAGCAGCTTGGACATTCGCGAGCAGTACTTC
d_gene: -; v_gene: TRBV5-4; j_gene: TRBJ1-6; abundance: -; CDR3aa: CASSLKVGWQAYNSPLHF; CDR3nt: TGTGCCAGCAGCTTGAAAGTCGGGTGGCAGGCTTATAATTCACCCCTCCACTTT
d_gene: -; v_gene: TRBV27; j_gene: TRBJ1-4; abundance: -; CDR3aa: CASSNRGLGEKLFF; CDR3nt: TGTGCCAGCAGTAACCGGGGCCTTGGAGAAAAACTGTTTTTT